The next 15 T cell receptor beta chains were all read from a single sample in a study of blood T cell repertoires in COVID-19. Sequencing was performed with immunoSEQ multiplex PCR; in TCRdb, only in-frame clones are kept and a portion is missing. The table includes around 310,000 clones, 89% detected once. The sequenced material came from peripheral blood. These receptors originate from an older woman with acute or convalescent COVID-19.

J is TRBJ2-1 and V is TRBV9; 7 bases align to TRBD2. V dropped 0 bases and J dropped 7; count of bases not matched to a gene: 7. Germline V lookup: CDR1 SGDLS, CDR2 YYNGEE. This CDR3 has 15 amino acids. This CDR3 is CASSVVGGGENEQFF. CDR3 in DNA: TGTGCCAGCAGCGTAGTCGGCGGGGGAGAGAATGAGCAGTTCTTC.

The V call is TRBV24-1, the J call TRBJ1-2; 12 nucleotides line up with TRBD1. V lost 5 bases to trimming and J lost 8 bases; unmatched junction nucleotides: 8. The CDR3 spans 15 residues. CDR1 is KGHDR and CDR2 is SFDVKD in the germline V gene. DNA of the CDR3: TGTGCCACCAGTGGAACGGGACAGGGGGCGTTGGGCTACACCTTC. Residues: CATSGTGQGALGYTF.

The sample holds a few counts of this clone. The chain has TRBV27 and TRBJ1-6; TRBD1 aligns across 8 bases. This CDR3 is built from 13 residues. Germline V gene data show CDR1 as MNHEY and CDR2 as SMNVEV (reference sequence). The V gene end was trimmed by 9 bases and the J gene end by 8 bases; junction bases not matched to a gene: 6. The CDR3 is CARSGQGHSPLHF. CDR3 in DNA: TGTGCCAGGAGCGGACAGGGACATTCACCCCTCCACTTT.

The V and J genes are TRBV27 and TRBJ2-7; 8 positions agree with TRBD2. In germline, CDR1 is MNHEY, CDR2 SMNVEV (reference sequence). This CDR3 comprises 14 residues. The V gene end was trimmed by 4 bases and the J gene end by 4 bases; junction bases not matched to a gene: 6. The CDR3: CASSSGTRRYEQYF. The CDR3 DNA is TGTGCCAGCAGTTCCGGGACTAGAAGGTACGAGCAGTACTTC.

This rearrangement joins TRBV4-3 to TRBJ1-6; 7 nucleotides match TRBD1. The CDR3 loop spans 15 amino acids. V lost 3 bases and J lost 8; bases outside the gene matches: 7. CDR1 is LGHNA, CDR2 YSLEER, per germline. CDR3 in amino acids: CASSQGDSFDSPLHF. DNA of the CDR3: TGCGCCAGCAGCCAGGGGGACAGCTTCGATTCACCCCTCCACTTT.

This chain uses TRBV7-2 with TRBJ1-2; a weak D match, TRBD1 (5 bases). CDR3 length equals 16 residues. Trimming left V 3 bases short and J 0 bases short, with 14 bases between. CDR1 and CDR2 (germline): SGHTA, FQGNSA. The DNA of the CDR3 is TGTGCCAGCAGCTTCCCGCAACCGGGGGCTAACTATGGCTACACCTTC. It codes for CASSFPQPGANYGYTF.

The chain has TRBV25-1 and TRBJ2-2; 10 nucleotides match TRBD2. The V gene end was trimmed by 1 base and the J gene end by 7 bases; junction bases not matched to a gene: 9. CDR3 size: 17 residues. Germline loops: CDR1 MGHDK, CDR2 SYGVNS. DNA for the CDR3: TGTGCCAGCAGTGAATCCCCAGCGGGGGGGCCGAACGGGGAGCTGTTTTTT. Translating it yields CASSESPAGGPNGELFF.

This clone was counted once. The gene calls are TRBV5-1 and TRBJ2-1, with 12 bases aligning to TRBD2. The V and J ends lost 0 bases and 9 bases, in that order; junction bases with no gene match: 10. Germline-derived CDR1 and CDR2 are SGHRS and YFSETQ. The CDR3 spans 17 residues. CDR3 nucleotide sequence: TGCGCCAGCAGCTTGGACCTAGCGGGGGGGCTCGGTGGTGAGCAGTTCTTC. Amino acids: CASSLDLAGGLGGEQFF.

The V and J genes are TRBV3-1 (or the pseudogene TRBV3-2) and TRBJ2-7; 13 bases are a match to TRBD2. This CDR3 region has 19 residues. Germline CDR1 is LGHDT and CDR2 is YNNKEL (reference sequence). With 3 bases clipped from V and 4 bases from J, the junction kept 15 bases outside the gene matches. The CDR3 protein is CASSHDPWTSGGAFYEQYF. Written as DNA, the CDR3 is TGTGCCAGCAGCCACGATCCTTGGACTAGCGGGGGAGCTTTTTACGAGCAGTACTTC.

The gene calls are TRBV20-1 and TRBJ1-5, with TRBD1 matching 7 bases. V was pared by 3 bases and J by 1 base, with 6 bases of the junction left unmatched. The germline gives CDR1 DFQATT, CDR2 SNEGSKA (reference sequence). This CDR3 has 15 residues. The CDR3 loop is CSASNSRGSNQPQHF. CDR3 sequence (DNA): TGCAGTGCTAGTAATTCCAGGGGGAGCAATCAGCCCCAGCATTTT.

In the case of this clone: Other DNA sequences from this sample encode an identical CDR3 as well. The V and J genes are TRBV25-1 and TRBJ1-2, with D perhaps matching TRBD1 (6 bases). V lost 1 base, J lost 1 base, and 7 bases lay in between. Looked up from germline, CDR1 is MGHDK and CDR2 is SYGVNS. There are 14 residues in the CDR3. CDR3 sequence (DNA): TGTGCCAGCAGTGAATCAGGGGATAACTATGGCTACACCTTC. Translated, it gives CASSESGDNYGYTF.

This clone has more than one count but fewer than ten. The CDR3: CASIGQLNEKLFF. CDR3 nucleotide sequence: TGTGCCAGCATAGGACAGCTTAATGAAAAACTGTTTTTT. The chain employs TRBV6-5 and TRBJ1-4; D is possibly TRBD1 (6 bases). Germline V lookup: CDR1 MNHEY, CDR2 SVGAGI. The ends were cut back, 7 bases at V and 4 bases at J, with 10 bases in the middle. The CDR3 spans 13 residues.

This clone was picked up one time. Relative to the germline gene, one junction end is altered; a read error may explain this. V usage is TRBV7-2 and J usage is TRBJ2-7; D uncertain. Germline loops: CDR1 SGHTA, CDR2 FQGNSA. There are 12 residues in the CDR3. The CDR3 spells CASRLDIHEQYF. The CDR3 DNA reads TGTGCCAGCAGGTTAGATATCCACGAGCAGTACTTC.

The chain recombines TRBV28 with TRBJ2-7; 9 nucleotides match TRBD1. The germline V gene has CDR1 MDHEN and CDR2 SYDVKM. V was pared by 3 bases and J by 4 bases, with 4 bases of the junction left unmatched. The CDR3 contains 14 residues. The CDR3 spells CASSFDRGGYEQYF. The CDR3 DNA reads TGTGCCAGCAGTTTCGACAGGGGGGGGTACGAGCAGTACTTC.

The genes are TRBV5-6 and TRBJ2-3; no reliable D call. The CDR3 runs to 13 residues. Germline V gene data show CDR1 as SGHDT and CDR2 as YYEEEE. V was shortened by 5 bases and J by 2 bases, with 9 bases between the two germline ends. CDR3 in amino acids: CASRATVTDTQYF. CDR3 nucleotide sequence: TGTGCCAGCAGGGCTACAGTCACAGATACGCAGTATTTT.